This passage covers 10 T cell receptor beta chains from one sample sequenced in a study of blood T cell repertoires in COVID-19. TCRdb keeps only in-frame clones here, not all; method: immunoSEQ multiplex PCR. This sample carries roughly 320,000 clones, about 90% of them seen once, and the ten largest clones take about 2%. The sample taken for sequencing was peripheral blood. These receptors all come from a woman aged 25 to 45 with COVID-19, enrolled during active disease.

CDR3 sequence: CASSQEGTGNTEAFF. The DNA of the CDR3 is TGTGCCAGCAGCCAAGAAGGGACAGGGAACACTGAAGCTTTCTTT. This chain connects TRBV4-2 to TRBJ1-1; TRBD1 matches 8 bases. With V trimmed by 0 bases and J by 1 base, 1 base remained unmatched. The V gene's germline CDR1 is LGHNA and CDR2 YNFKEQ. The CDR3 has 15 amino acids.

The chain recombines TRBV2 with TRBJ1-1; weak D call: TRBD1 (5 bases). Trimming left V 6 bases short and J 0 bases short, with 11 bases between. The germline CDR1 and CDR2 sequences are SNHLY and FYNNEI. This CDR3 comprises 14 residues. The chain's CDR3 is CASRTDSMNTEAFF. The CDR3 coding sequence is TGTGCCAGCAGAACCGACAGCATGAACACTGAAGCTTTCTTT.

This clone was counted once. V is TRBV4-1 and J is TRBJ1-4; tentative D call: TRBD1 (5 bases). CDR3 length equals 17 residues. Germline V gene lookup returns CDR1 MGHRA and CDR2 YSYEKL. The germline V and J ends were trimmed by 1 base and 4 bases, with 16 bases remaining between them. In nucleotides, the CDR3 is TGCGCCAGCAGCCAAGGGTTTGGGACGGGGGATAATGAAAAACTGTTTTTT. It codes for CASSQGFGTGDNEKLFF.

The V call is TRBV7-9, the J call TRBJ1-2, with 10 bases that match TRBD1. Germline values: CDR1 SEHNR, CDR2 FQNEAQ (reference sequence). With V trimmed by 5 bases and J by 1 base, 16 bases remained unmatched. CDR3 length: 19 amino acids. The CDR3 loop is CASSPGQLGTGAHNYGYTF. The CDR3 region has the DNA TGTGCCAGCAGCCCAGGGCAGTTAGGGACAGGGGCACATAACTATGGCTACACCTTC.

J is TRBJ1-2 and V is TRBV28; 9 bases are shared with TRBD1. Trimming removed 5 bases from V and 3 bases from J; junction bases left unmatched: 10. The CDR3 consists of 16 residues. Germline values: CDR1 MDHEN, CDR2 SYDVKM. The CDR3 loop is CASSHYSGTGYYGYTF. In DNA form, the CDR3 reads TGTGCCAGCAGTCACTATTCCGGGACAGGGTACTATGGCTACACCTTC.

The rearrangement uses TRBV7-3 and TRBJ1-1; 7 bases are shared with TRBD1. This CDR3 has 15 amino acids. In germline, CDR1 is SGHTA, CDR2 FQGTGA. The ends lost 5 bases at V and 5 bases at J; junction bases unmatched: 11. CDR3 in amino acids: CASSPRGPTGTEAFF. The CDR3 nucleotides are TGTGCCAGCAGCCCAAGGGGGCCGACGGGAACTGAAGCTTTCTTT.

The chain recombines TRBV5-4 with TRBJ1-2; D gene uncertain. The length of the CDR3 is 13 residues. CDR1 and CDR2 (germline): SGHNT, YYREEE (reference sequence). Trimming pared 0 bases from V and 2 bases from J, leaving 5 bases between. The CDR3 DNA sequence: TGTGCCAGCAGCTTGGGACTGAACTATGGCTACACCTTC. Protein product: CASSLGLNYGYTF.

The chain employs TRBV27 and TRBJ1-5; D uncertain. The CDR3 is 13 amino acids. CDR1 is MNHEY, CDR2 SMNVEV, per germline (reference sequence). V shed 2 bases and J shed 9 bases, with 11 bases lying between them. The chain's CDR3 is CASSLADGGPQHF. The CDR3 bases are TGTGCCAGCAGTTTAGCGGATGGTGGGCCCCAGCATTTT.

The count of this clone is one. The CDR3 region has the DNA TGTGCCAGCAGCCCGGGGGGAAGCGAGCAGTACTTC. The encoded protein is CASSPGGSEQYF. V gene TRBV11-2 combines with J gene TRBJ2-7, with 7 bases that match TRBD2. This CDR3 spans 12 amino acids. The junction had 4 bases not matched to a gene; V was cut back by 5 bases and J by 6 bases. Germline V gene sequence: CDR1 SGHAT, CDR2 FQNNGV.

J is TRBJ1-2 and V is TRBV10-3; D gene uncertain. Germline values: CDR1 ENHRY, CDR2 SYGVKD. Trimming took off 5 bases at V and 5 bases at J, with 12 bases between the two ends. This CDR3 spans 13 amino acids. The CDR3 here is CAISKEGSYGYTF. CDR3 bases: TGTGCCATCAGTAAGGAGGGATCTTATGGCTACACCTTC.